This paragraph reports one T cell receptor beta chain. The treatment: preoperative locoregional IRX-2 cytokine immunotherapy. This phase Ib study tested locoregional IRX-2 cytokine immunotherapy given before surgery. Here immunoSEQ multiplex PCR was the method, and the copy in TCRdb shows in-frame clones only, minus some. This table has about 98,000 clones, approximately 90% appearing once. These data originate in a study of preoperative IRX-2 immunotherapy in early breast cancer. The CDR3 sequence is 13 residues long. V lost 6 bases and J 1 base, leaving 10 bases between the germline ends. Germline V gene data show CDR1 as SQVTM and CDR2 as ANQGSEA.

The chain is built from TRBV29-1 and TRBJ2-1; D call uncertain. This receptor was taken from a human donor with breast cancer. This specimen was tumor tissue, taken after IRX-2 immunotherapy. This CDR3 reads CSVKGGSYNEQFF. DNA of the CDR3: TGCAGCGTGAAGGGTGGGTCCTACAATGAGCAGTTCTTC.